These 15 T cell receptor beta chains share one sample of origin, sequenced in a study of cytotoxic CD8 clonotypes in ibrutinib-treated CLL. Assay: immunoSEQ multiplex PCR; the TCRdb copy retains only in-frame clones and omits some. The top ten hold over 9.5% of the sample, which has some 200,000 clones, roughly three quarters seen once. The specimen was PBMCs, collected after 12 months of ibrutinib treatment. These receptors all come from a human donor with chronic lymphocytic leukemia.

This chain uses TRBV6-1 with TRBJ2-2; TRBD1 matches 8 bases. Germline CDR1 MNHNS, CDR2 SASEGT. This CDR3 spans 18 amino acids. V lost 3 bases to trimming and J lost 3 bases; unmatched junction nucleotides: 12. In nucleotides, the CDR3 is TGTGCCAGCAGTGAGACGACAGGGGCGGCTGGTTACACCGGGGAGCTGTTTTTT. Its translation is CASSETTGAAGYTGELFF.

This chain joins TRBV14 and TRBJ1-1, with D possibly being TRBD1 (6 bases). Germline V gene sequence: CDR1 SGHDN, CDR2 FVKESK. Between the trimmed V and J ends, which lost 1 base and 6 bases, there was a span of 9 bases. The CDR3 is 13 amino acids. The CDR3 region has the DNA TGTGCCAGCAGCCAAGTCAGGGGCGCTGAAGCTTTCTTT. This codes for CASSQVRGAEAFF.

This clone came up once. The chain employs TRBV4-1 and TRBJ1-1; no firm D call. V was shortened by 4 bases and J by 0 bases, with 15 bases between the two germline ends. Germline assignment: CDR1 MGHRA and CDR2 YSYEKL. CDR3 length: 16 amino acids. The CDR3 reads CASSLEAADMNTEAFF. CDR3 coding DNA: TGCGCCAGCAGCCTGGAGGCCGCAGACATGAACACTGAAGCTTTCTTT.

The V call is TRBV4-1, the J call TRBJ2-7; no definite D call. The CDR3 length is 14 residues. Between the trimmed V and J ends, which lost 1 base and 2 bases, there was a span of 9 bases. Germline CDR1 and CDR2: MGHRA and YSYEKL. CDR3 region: CASSQGERAYEQYF. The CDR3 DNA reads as TGCGCCAGCAGCCAAGGCGAAAGGGCCTACGAGCAGTACTTC.

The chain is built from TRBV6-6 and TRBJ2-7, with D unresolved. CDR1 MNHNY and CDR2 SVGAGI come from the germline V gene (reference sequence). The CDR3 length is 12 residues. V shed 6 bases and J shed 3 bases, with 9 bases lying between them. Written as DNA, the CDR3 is TGTGCCAGCAGCCGCTCCGACTACGAGCAGTACTTC. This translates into CASSRSDYEQYF.

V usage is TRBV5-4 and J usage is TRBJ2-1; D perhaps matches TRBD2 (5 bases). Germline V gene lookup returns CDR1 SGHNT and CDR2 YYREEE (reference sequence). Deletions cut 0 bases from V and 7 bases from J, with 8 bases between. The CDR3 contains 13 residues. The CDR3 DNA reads TGTGCCAGCAGCTTGGTGGGCGGGAATGAGCAGTTCTTC. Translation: CASSLVGGNEQFF.

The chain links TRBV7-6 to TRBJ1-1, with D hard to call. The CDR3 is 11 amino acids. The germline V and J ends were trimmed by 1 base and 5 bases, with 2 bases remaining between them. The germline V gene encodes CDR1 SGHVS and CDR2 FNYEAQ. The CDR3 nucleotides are TGTGCCAGCAGCTTAGGAACTGAAGCTTTCTTT. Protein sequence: CASSLGTEAFF.

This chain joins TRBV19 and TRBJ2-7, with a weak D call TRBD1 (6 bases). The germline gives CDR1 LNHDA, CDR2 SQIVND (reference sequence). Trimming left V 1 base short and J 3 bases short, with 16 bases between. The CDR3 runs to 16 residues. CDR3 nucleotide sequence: TGTGCCAGTAGTATAGGTACCAGGGGTATAGGCTACGAGCAGTACTTC. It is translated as CASSIGTRGIGYEQYF.

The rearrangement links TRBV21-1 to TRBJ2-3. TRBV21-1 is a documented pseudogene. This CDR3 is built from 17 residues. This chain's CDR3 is CASTPQENRISTDTQYF. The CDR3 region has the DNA TGTGCCAGCACTCCACAAGAGAATAGAATAAGCACAGATACGCAGTATTTT.

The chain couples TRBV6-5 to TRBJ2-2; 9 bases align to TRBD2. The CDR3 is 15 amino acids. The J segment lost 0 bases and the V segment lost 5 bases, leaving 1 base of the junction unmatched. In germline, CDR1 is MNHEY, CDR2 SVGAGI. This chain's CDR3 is CASSLAGTNTGELFF. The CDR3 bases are TGTGCCAGCAGTCTAGCGGGAACGAACACCGGGGAGCTGTTTTTT.

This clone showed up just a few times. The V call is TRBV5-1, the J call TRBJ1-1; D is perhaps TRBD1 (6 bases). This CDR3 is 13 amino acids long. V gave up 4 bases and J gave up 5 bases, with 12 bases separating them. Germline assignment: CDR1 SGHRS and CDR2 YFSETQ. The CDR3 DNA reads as TGCGCCAGCAGCCTACAGGGAGGGACTGAAGCTTTCTTT. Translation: CASSLQGGTEAFF. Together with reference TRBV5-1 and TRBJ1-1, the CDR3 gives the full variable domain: KAGVTQTPRYLIKTRGQQVTLSCSPISGHRSVSWYQQTPGQGLQFLFEYFSETQRNKGNFPGRFSGRQFSNSRSEMNVSTLELGDSALYLCASSLQGGTEAFFGQGTRLTVV.

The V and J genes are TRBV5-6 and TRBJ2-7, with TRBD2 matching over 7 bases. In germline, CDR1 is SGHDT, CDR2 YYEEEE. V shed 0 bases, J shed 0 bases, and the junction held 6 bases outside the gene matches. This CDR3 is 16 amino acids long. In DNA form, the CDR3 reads TGTGCCAGCAGCTTGGGGCCAAGCGGGACCTCCTACGAGCAGTACTTC. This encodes CASSLGPSGTSYEQYF.

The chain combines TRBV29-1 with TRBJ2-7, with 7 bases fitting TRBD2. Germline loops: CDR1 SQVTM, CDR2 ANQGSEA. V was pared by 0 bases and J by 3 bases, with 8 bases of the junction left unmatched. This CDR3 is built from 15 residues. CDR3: CSVEDRGSGYYEQYF. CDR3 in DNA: TGCAGCGTTGAAGATCGGGGTAGCGGGTACTACGAGCAGTACTTC.

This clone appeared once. CDR3 sequence reads: CASSSTDRGTEAFF. The CDR3 nucleotides are TGCGCCAGCAGCTCAACGGACAGGGGCACTGAAGCTTTCTTT. The gene calls are TRBV5-1 and TRBJ1-1; 9 bases fit TRBD1. This CDR3 region has 14 residues. V trimming: 3 bases; J trimming: 4 bases; junction bases outside the gene matches: 4. CDR1 is SGHRS, CDR2 YFSETQ, per germline. Full variable domain (remainder filled in from reference TRBV5-1 and TRBJ1-1): KAGVTQTPRYLIKTRGQQVTLSCSPISGHRSVSWYQQTPGQGLQFLFEYFSETQRNKGNFPGRFSGRQFSNSRSEMNVSTLELGDSALYLCASSSTDRGTEAFFGQGTRLTVV.

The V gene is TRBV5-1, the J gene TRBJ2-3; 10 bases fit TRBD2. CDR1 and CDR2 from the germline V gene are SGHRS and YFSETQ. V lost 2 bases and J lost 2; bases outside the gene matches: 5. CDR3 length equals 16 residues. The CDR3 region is CASSFPLAGITDTQYF. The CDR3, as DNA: TGCGCCAGCAGCTTTCCACTAGCGGGGATCACAGATACGCAGTATTTT.